One sample yielded the 21 T cell receptor beta chains listed below, sequenced in a study of T cell responses to AZD1222 COVID-19 vaccine. Data came from immunoSEQ multiplex PCR; TCRdb stores just in-frame clones and leaves some out. The table lists more than 90,000 clones, roughly 87% of them singletons. The source was peripheral blood, collected on day 0 of AZD1222 vaccination. These receptors were obtained from an adult in good health.

In nucleotides, the CDR3 is TGTGCCAGCAGGGGGAGGGGCACAGATACGCAGTATTTT. Its protein is CASRGRGTDTQYF. This chain uses TRBV27 with TRBJ2-3; 7 bases align to TRBD2. The germline gives CDR1 MNHEY, CDR2 SMNVEV (reference sequence). Losses at the gene ends were 6 bases for V and 1 base for J; bases not matched to a gene: 1. This CDR3 spans 13 amino acids.

The CDR3 sequence: CASSQDHFRPTDTQYF. CDR3 DNA sequence: TGTGCCAGCAGCCAAGATCATTTCCGTCCCACAGATACGCAGTATTTT. V usage is TRBV14 and J usage is TRBJ2-3, with D uncertain. The V gene's germline CDR1 is SGHDN and CDR2 FVKESK. V was clipped by 0 bases and J by 2 bases, with 12 bases between them. The CDR3 runs 16 residues.

In this sample, this clone turned up a few times. The chain joins TRBV29-1 to TRBJ2-3; the match to TRBD2 covers 12 bases. CDR1 is SQVTM and CDR2 is ANQGSEA in the germline V gene. The V segment lost 4 bases and the J segment 7 bases; nucleotides outside the gene matches: 15. This CDR3 spans 17 amino acids. In nucleotides, the CDR3 is TGCAGCGTTGTTATCCCCGAGACTAGCGGGAGTATGAATACGCAGTATTTT. It encodes CSVVIPETSGSMNTQYF.

Comment on this clone: The same CDR3 is also encoded by other DNA sequences in this sample. The chain couples TRBV12-3 or TRBV12-4 to TRBJ1-2; maybe TRBD1 (6 bases). Trimming removed 2 bases from V and 2 bases from J, with 6 bases in between. The CDR3 has 13 amino acids. The DNA of the CDR3 is TGTGCCAGCAGTTTACAGGGGAACTATGGCTACACCTTC. Its protein is CASSLQGNYGYTF.

This chain uses TRBV18 with TRBJ2-1, with 9 bases fitting TRBD1. The V gene's germline CDR1 is KGHSH and CDR2 LQKENI. J lost 7 bases, V lost 1 base, and 2 bases had no gene match. CDR3 length: 14 amino acids. The CDR3 DNA sequence: TGTGCCAGCTCACCACGGGACAGGGCGAATGAGCAGTTCTTC. It yields the protein CASSPRDRANEQFF. The full variable domain, with the rest looked up from reference TRBV18 and TRBJ2-1, is NAGVMQNPRHLVRRRGQEARLRCSPMKGHSHVYWYRQLPEEGLKFMVYLQKENIIDESGMPKERFSAEFPKEGPSILRIQQVVRGDSAAYFCASSPRDRANEQFFGPGTRLTVL.

This chain joins TRBV11-2 and TRBJ1-1; D gene ambiguous. Trimming removed 1 base at V and 4 bases at J, with 10 bases between. In germline, CDR1 is SGHAT, CDR2 FQNNGV. The CDR3 is 14 residues long. This CDR3 reads CASSLGTGLTEAFF. Written as DNA, the CDR3 is TGTGCCAGCAGCTTAGGTACTGGGCTCACTGAAGCTTTCTTT.

The chain has TRBV7-8 and TRBJ2-7; no reliable D call. Germline V gives CDR1 SGHVS, CDR2 FQNEAQ. V was clipped by 3 bases and J by 2 bases, with 14 bases between them. The CDR3 runs 15 residues. The CDR3 spells CASSLVLVGAYEQYF. CDR3 DNA sequence: TGTGCCAGCAGCTTGGTACTGGTAGGAGCCTACGAGCAGTACTTC.

V is TRBV7-9 and J is TRBJ2-1; 9 nucleotides match TRBD2. V gave up 8 bases and J gave up 3 bases; unmatched junction bases: 5. Germline V CDR1 and CDR2: SEHNR, FQNEAQ (reference sequence). This CDR3 has 14 amino acids. The CDR3, as DNA: TGTGCCAGCCACGGGACTAGCCGCTACAATGAGCAGTTCTTC. Its translation is CASHGTSRYNEQFF. Complete variable domain (other parts from reference TRBV7-9 and TRBJ2-1): DTGVSQNPRHKITKRGQNVTFRCDPISEHNRLYWYRQTLGQGPEFLTYFQNEAQLEKSRLLSDRFSAERPKGSFSTLEIQRTEQGDSAMYLCASHGTSRYNEQFFGPGTRLTVL.

V is TRBV19 and J is TRBJ1-1; D remains ambiguous. The CDR3 sequence is 11 residues long. Trimming stripped 8 bases from V and 1 base from J, with 5 bases between. Germline V lookup: CDR1 LNHDA, CDR2 SQIVND (reference sequence). In DNA, the CDR3 is TGTGCCAGTCGACAGAACACTGAAGCTTTCTTT. It encodes CASRQNTEAFF.

V is TRBV28 and J is TRBJ2-2; 9 positions agree with TRBD1. CDR3 length: 16 amino acids. Germline V CDR1 and CDR2: MDHEN, SYDVKM. Germline trimming cut 5 bases from V and 7 bases from J; bases unmatched to any gene: 11. CDR3 bases: TGTGCCAGCAGTGCCCCGGGACAGGGATTGCTCGGGGAGCTGTTTTTT. Translation: CASSAPGQGLLGELFF.

This sequence joins TRBV4-2 and TRBJ2-7; D gene uncertain. Germline CDR1 reads LGHNA; CDR2 reads YNFKEQ. The CDR3 spans 15 residues. Trimming took 1 base from V and 4 from J, leaving 14 bases between them. CDR3 coding DNA: TGTGCCAGCAGCCAAGTAAGGGCCCGACCATACGAGCAGTACTTC. Its translation: CASSQVRARPYEQYF.

V gene TRBV18 combines with J gene TRBJ2-1; D is undetermined. Trimming stripped 0 bases from V and 6 bases from J, with 6 bases between. CDR1 is KGHSH and CDR2 is LQKENI in the germline V gene. This CDR3 comprises 13 residues. The CDR3 loop is CASSPPGVNEQFF. The CDR3 bases are TGTGCCAGCTCACCACCCGGTGTCAATGAGCAGTTCTTC.

J is TRBJ1-5 and V is TRBV6-5, with unresolved D. The V and J ends lost 6 bases and 3 bases respectively, with 12 bases between them. Germline-derived CDR1 and CDR2 are MNHEY and SVGAGI. This CDR3 is built from 14 residues. CDR3 amino acids: CASRPGRNNQPQHF. CDR3 bases: TGTGCCAGCAGACCTGGACGGAACAATCAGCCCCAGCATTTT.

The rearrangement joins TRBV7-2 to TRBJ2-3; D is uncertain. The CDR3 totals 14 residues. Germline V CDR1 and CDR2: SGHTA, FQGNSA. Trimming pared 5 bases from V and 5 bases from J, leaving 14 bases between. The CDR3 DNA reads as TGTGCCAGCAGCACCCCCTGGGATTTAGATACGCAGTATTTT. Translation: CASSTPWDLDTQYF.

The V and J genes are TRBV5-4 and TRBJ2-3; no reliable D call. The CDR3 spans 13 residues. Germline V gene sequence: CDR1 SGHNT, CDR2 YYREEE (reference sequence). V lost 2 bases and J lost 0, with 4 bases in between. This CDR3 reads CASSLPSTDTQYF. For the CDR3, the DNA is TGTGCCAGCAGCTTACCTAGCACAGATACGCAGTATTTT.

The gene calls are TRBV27 and TRBJ2-3, with D tentatively TRBD1 (5 bases). Deletions cut 2 bases from V and 1 base from J, with 7 bases between. This CDR3 has 14 residues. Germline loops: CDR1 MNHEY, CDR2 SMNVEV (reference sequence). The DNA for the CDR3 is TGTGCCAGCAGTTTAGGGGCCCGCACAGATACGCAGTATTTT. Translating it yields CASSLGARTDTQYF.

The chain recombines TRBV6-5 with TRBJ2-7, with unresolved D. This CDR3 has 13 residues. The V and J ends lost 7 bases and 4 bases respectively, with 14 bases between them. Germline assignment: CDR1 MNHEY and CDR2 SVGAGI. In DNA form, the CDR3 reads TGTGCCAGCATTCCCGGCGGAAAATACGAGCAGTACTTC. Encoded protein: CASIPGGKYEQYF.

V and J are TRBV14 and TRBJ1-1; possible D gene TRBD1, 6 bases. The CDR3 totals 13 residues. V was pared by 2 bases and J by 5 bases, with 9 bases between. The germline gives CDR1 SGHDN, CDR2 FVKESK. The CDR3 reads CASSQIRGTEAFF. For the CDR3, the DNA is TGTGCCAGCAGCCAAATCAGGGGAACTGAAGCTTTCTTT.

The chain couples TRBV6-5 to TRBJ2-7; 10 bases map to TRBD1. CDR1 is MNHEY and CDR2 is SVGAGI in the germline V gene. The length of the CDR3 is 12 residues. In nucleotides, the CDR3 is TGTGTCAGGACAGGGGGATTCTACGAGCAGTACTTC. Encoded protein: CVRTGGFYEQYF.

The chain employs TRBV30 and TRBJ1-5; no firm D call. With 1 base removed from V and 3 bases from J, the gap between germline ends came to 4 bases. Germline CDR1 and CDR2: GTSNPN and SVGIG (reference sequence). CDR3 length equals 12 residues. Here the CDR3 reads CAWSDNNQPQHF. The CDR3 nucleotides are TGTGCCTGGAGTGACAACAATCAGCCCCAGCATTTT.

CDR3 coding DNA: TGTGCCAGCAGCTTGGCGACAGGGGGCTCCTACAATGAGCAGTTCTTC. Translation: CASSLATGGSYNEQFF. The chain carries TRBV5-6 and TRBJ2-1; TRBD1 aligns across 9 bases. The germline CDR1 and CDR2 sequences are SGHDT and YYEEEE. This CDR3 region has 16 residues. After removal of 0 bases from V and 0 bases from J, the junction contained 1 base not matched to a gene.